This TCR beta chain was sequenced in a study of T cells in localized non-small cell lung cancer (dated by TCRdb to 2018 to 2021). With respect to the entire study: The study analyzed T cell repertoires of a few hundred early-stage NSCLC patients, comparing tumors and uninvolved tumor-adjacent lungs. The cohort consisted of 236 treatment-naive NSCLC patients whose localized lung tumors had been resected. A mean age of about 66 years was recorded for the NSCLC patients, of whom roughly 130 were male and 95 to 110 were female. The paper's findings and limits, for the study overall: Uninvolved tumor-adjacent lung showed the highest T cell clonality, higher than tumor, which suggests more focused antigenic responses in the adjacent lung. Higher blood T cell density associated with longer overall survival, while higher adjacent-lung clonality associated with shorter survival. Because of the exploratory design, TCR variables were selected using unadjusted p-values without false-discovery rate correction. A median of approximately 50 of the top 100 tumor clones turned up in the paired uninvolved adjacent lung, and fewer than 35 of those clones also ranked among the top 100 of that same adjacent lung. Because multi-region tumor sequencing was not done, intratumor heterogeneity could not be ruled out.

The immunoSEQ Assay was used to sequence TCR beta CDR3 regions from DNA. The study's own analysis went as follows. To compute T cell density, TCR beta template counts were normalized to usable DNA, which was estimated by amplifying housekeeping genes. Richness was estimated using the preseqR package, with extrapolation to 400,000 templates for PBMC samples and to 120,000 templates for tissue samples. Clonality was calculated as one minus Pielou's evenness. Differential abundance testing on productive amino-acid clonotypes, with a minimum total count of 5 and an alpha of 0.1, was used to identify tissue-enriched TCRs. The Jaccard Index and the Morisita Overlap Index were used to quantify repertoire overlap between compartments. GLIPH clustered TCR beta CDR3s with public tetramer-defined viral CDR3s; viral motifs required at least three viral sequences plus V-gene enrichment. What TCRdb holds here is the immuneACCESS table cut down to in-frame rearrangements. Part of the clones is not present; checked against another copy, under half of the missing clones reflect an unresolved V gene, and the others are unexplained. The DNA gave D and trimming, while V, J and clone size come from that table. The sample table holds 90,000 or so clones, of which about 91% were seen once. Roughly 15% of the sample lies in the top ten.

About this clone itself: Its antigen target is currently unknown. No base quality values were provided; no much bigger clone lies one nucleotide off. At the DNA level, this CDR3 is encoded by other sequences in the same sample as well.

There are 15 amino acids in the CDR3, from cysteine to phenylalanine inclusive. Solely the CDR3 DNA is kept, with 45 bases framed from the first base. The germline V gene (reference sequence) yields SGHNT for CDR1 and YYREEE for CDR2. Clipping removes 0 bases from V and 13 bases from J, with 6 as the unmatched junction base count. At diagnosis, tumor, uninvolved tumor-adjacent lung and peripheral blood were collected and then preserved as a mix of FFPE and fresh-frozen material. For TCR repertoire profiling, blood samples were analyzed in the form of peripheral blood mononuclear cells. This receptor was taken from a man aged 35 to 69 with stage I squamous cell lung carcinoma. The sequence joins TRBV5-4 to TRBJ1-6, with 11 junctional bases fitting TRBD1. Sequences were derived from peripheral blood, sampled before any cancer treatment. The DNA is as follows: TGTGCCAGCAGCTTGGAGGGGACAGGGGGTCGTCCCCTCCACTTT. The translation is CASSLEGTGGRPLHF. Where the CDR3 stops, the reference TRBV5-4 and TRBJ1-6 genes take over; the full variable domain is ETGVTQSPTHLIKTRGQQVTLRCSSQSGHNTVSWYQQALGQGPQFIFQYYREEENGRGNFPPRFSGLQFPNYSSELNVNALELDDSALYLCASSLEGTGGRPLHFGNGTRLTVT.